The 25 T cell receptor beta chains presented below share a single source sample, sequenced in a study of cytomegalovirus exposure and HLA in healthy donors (dated by TCRdb to the late 2010s). The protocol used for the library was the immunoSEQ multiplex PCR assay. The multiplex PCR relied on a mix of 60 forward primers for TCR Vbeta segments and 13 reverse primers for TCR Jbeta segments. Entries here come from immuneACCESS through TCRdb and include only in-frame sequences with V and J called. Some clones fail to appear in such tables; in the studies checked, an unresolved V gene covers under half of the shortfall, and the cause of the remainder is unknown. The sample table contains over 150,000 clones; only one count was recorded for 75% to 85% of them. The ten largest clones capture 13% of the sample. The source material was PBMCs. These receptor sequences come from a woman aged 45-60 years in good health and CMV-seronegative.

The chain carries TRBV6-1 and TRBJ1-2; a possible D gene is TRBD1 (5 bases). The CDR3 length is 14 residues. Germline V gene lookup returns CDR1 MNHNS and CDR2 SASEGT. With 5 bases removed from V and 4 bases from J, the gap between germline ends came to 14 bases. Here the CDR3 reads CASSPTERRYGYTF. DNA for the CDR3: TGTGCCAGCAGTCCGACAGAGCGCCGCTATGGCTACACCTTC.

CDR3 DNA: TGTGCCAGCAGCCGAGAACAGGAAAACGGCGGGGAGCTGTTTTTT. Translating gives CASSREQENGGELFF. The chain carries TRBV4-2 and TRBJ2-2, with a possible D match to TRBD1 (5 bases). Per the germline V gene, CDR1 is LGHNA and CDR2 is YNFKEQ. CDR3 length equals 15 residues. The germline V and J ends were trimmed by 4 bases and 7 bases, with 16 bases remaining between them.

The chain joins TRBV2 to TRBJ1-1; no reliable D call. The CDR3 loop spans 13 amino acids. From germline, CDR1 is SNHLY and CDR2 FYNNEI. V was pared by 6 bases and J by 0 bases, with 8 bases between. The DNA of the CDR3 is TGTGCCAGCAGGAGGGAAGTGAACACTGAAGCTTTCTTT. Translation: CASRREVNTEAFF.

The CDR3 is CASRGLAGRTDTQYF. The CDR3 DNA reads TGTGCCAGTAGAGGACTAGCGGGTCGCACAGATACGCAGTATTTT. The V call is TRBV19, the J call TRBJ2-3; 11 bases map to TRBD2. The CDR3 sequence is 15 residues long. The germline gives CDR1 LNHDA, CDR2 SQIVND (reference sequence). The V segment lost 6 bases and the J segment 1 base; nucleotides outside the gene matches: 3.

The CDR3 DNA reads TGTGCCAGCAGCTTGGGGCGCGGGACAGGGGGCAATTTGAGAAATGAGCAGTTCTTC. It is translated as CASSLGRGTGGNLRNEQFF. This sequence joins TRBV11-1 and TRBJ2-1, with 12 bases lining up with TRBD1. Germline V CDR1 and CDR2: SGHAT, FQDESV (reference sequence). The V segment lost 3 bases and the J segment 7 bases; nucleotides outside the gene matches: 16. This CDR3 has 19 residues.

J is TRBJ2-1 and V is TRBV6-5; 10 bases fit TRBD2. Germline-derived CDR1 and CDR2 are MNHEY and SVGAGI. This CDR3 is 14 amino acids long. V shed 10 bases and J 4 bases; nucleotides not matched to a gene: 7. The CDR3: CATALAGSYNEQFF. Here the CDR3 DNA reads TGTGCCACCGCACTAGCGGGAAGTTACAATGAGCAGTTCTTC.

V usage is TRBV29-1 and J usage is TRBJ1-2, with D maybe TRBD1 (5 bases). CDR3 size: 15 residues. Germline assignment: CDR1 SQVTM and CDR2 ANQGSEA. Trimming shortened V by 6 bases and J by 0 bases, and 17 bases separated the two germline ends. The CDR3 DNA sequence: TGCAGCGTCCACGGAGGGGATGGTTCTAACTATGGCTACACCTTC. The encoded protein is CSVHGGDGSNYGYTF.

This chain joins TRBV10-3 and TRBJ1-1; D may be TRBD1 (5 bases). Germline CDR1 is ENHRY and CDR2 is SYGVKD. V was cut by 4 bases and J by 5 bases, with 14 bases left in between. CDR3 length equals 14 residues. The chain's CDR3 is CAISGPGGGTEAFF. The CDR3 DNA is TGTGCCATCAGTGGGCCTGGGGGGGGGACTGAAGCTTTCTTT.

CDR3 sequence: CASSRGSSGQETQYF. DNA for the CDR3: TGTGCCAGCAGCCGGGGATCTAGCGGACAAGAGACCCAGTACTTC. The rearrangement links TRBV7-9 to TRBJ2-5, with TRBD2 matching 7 bases. Germline V lookup: CDR1 SEHNR, CDR2 FQNEAQ (reference sequence). This CDR3 has 15 amino acids. J lost 2 bases, V lost 5 bases, and 8 bases had no gene match.

V and J are TRBV15 and TRBJ1-2, with unresolved D. V was shortened by 2 bases and J by 4 bases, with 14 bases between the two germline ends. The CDR3 spans 15 residues. The germline V gene encodes CDR1 LNHNV and CDR2 YYDKDF (reference sequence). DNA for the CDR3: TGTGCCACCAGCAGAAAGAGGGAGGCAGCCTATGGCTACACCTTC. It translates to CATSRKREAAYGYTF.

The V and J genes are TRBV4-2 and TRBJ1-5, with 11 bases that match TRBD1. The CDR3 runs 16 residues. V lost 3 bases and J lost 6; bases outside the gene matches: 7. The V gene's germline CDR1 is LGHNA and CDR2 YNFKEQ. The CDR3, as DNA: TGTGCCAGCAGCCAGGGGACAGGGGGTAAGAGTCAGCCCCAGCATTTT. This sequence encodes CASSQGTGGKSQPQHF.

V usage is TRBV7-9 and J usage is TRBJ2-1; TRBD2 agrees at 7 bases. The CDR3 covers 16 residues. V lost 0 bases and J lost 6; bases outside the gene matches: 8. Germline V lookup: CDR1 SEHNR, CDR2 FQNEAQ (reference sequence). CDR3 sequence reads: CASSLAAGDPFNEQFF. As DNA, the CDR3 is TGTGCCAGCAGCTTAGCGGCGGGGGACCCCTTCAATGAGCAGTTCTTC.

The chain is built from TRBV5-1 and TRBJ2-3, with D maybe TRBD2 (5 bases). The germline gives CDR1 SGHRS, CDR2 YFSETQ. The V end was cut by 0 bases, the J end by 0 bases, with 8 bases between. This CDR3 has 15 amino acids. In nucleotides, the CDR3 is TGCGCCAGCAGCTTGGCGCGGACTAGCACAGATACGCAGTATTTT. It translates to CASSLARTSTDTQYF.

The chain recombines TRBV7-8 with TRBJ1-5, with TRBD1 matching over 8 bases. The CDR3 has 14 amino acids. Germline-derived CDR1 and CDR2 are SGHVS and FQNEAQ. The J segment lost 6 bases and the V segment lost 1 base, leaving 2 bases of the junction unmatched. This chain's CDR3 is CASSLVQGVQPQHF. Here the CDR3 DNA reads TGTGCCAGCAGCTTAGTACAGGGGGTTCAGCCCCAGCATTTT. Looking up the rest from reference TRBV7-8 and TRBJ1-5 gives the full variable domain: GAGVSQSPRYKVAKRGQDVALRCDPISGHVSLFWYQQALGQGPEFLTYFQNEAQLDKSGLPSDRFFAERPEGSVSTLKIQRTQQEDSAVYLCASSLVQGVQPQHFGDGTRLSIL.

The chain carries TRBV9 and TRBJ2-7; no firm D call. Germline CDR1 and CDR2: SGDLS and YYNGEE. V was clipped by 0 bases and J by 7 bases, with 11 bases between them. The CDR3 loop spans 13 amino acids. CDR3 sequence reads: CASSVGENLEQYF. The CDR3 coding sequence is TGTGCCAGCAGCGTAGGTGAAAACCTAGAGCAGTACTTC.

The genes are TRBV5-4 and TRBJ1-1; D gene unclear. Trimming took 1 base from V and 1 from J, leaving 8 bases between them. Germline CDR1 SGHNT, CDR2 YYREEE (reference sequence). CDR3 length: 14 residues. The CDR3 loop reads CASSLSSGNTEAFF. The CDR3 DNA reads TGTGCCAGCAGCTTGTCATCCGGGAACACTGAAGCTTTCTTT.

This chain uses TRBV4-2 with TRBJ2-3; D might be TRBD1 (5 bases). The CDR3 runs to 15 residues. Trimming pared 0 bases from V and 5 bases from J, leaving 12 bases between. The germline gives CDR1 LGHNA, CDR2 YNFKEQ. The CDR3: CASSQDWQGGDTQYF. The CDR3 DNA reads as TGTGCCAGCAGCCAAGATTGGCAGGGTGGAGATACGCAGTATTTT.

The CDR3 DNA reads as TGTGCCAGCAGCACCACTAGCGGGGGAATTGGTGAGCAGTTCTTC. The encoded protein is CASSTTSGGIGEQFF. The V and J genes are TRBV7-9 and TRBJ2-1; 11 bases are a match to TRBD2. J gave up 9 bases and V 5 bases, and 9 bases lay outside the gene matches. This CDR3 comprises 15 residues. CDR1 is SEHNR, CDR2 FQNEAQ, per germline (reference sequence). Supplemented by reference TRBV7-9 and TRBJ2-1, the full variable domain reads DTGVSQNPRHKITKRGQNVTFRCDPISEHNRLYWYRQTLGQGPEFLTYFQNEAQLEKSRLLSDRFSAERPKGSFSTLEIQRTEQGDSAMYLCASSTTSGGIGEQFFGPGTRLTVL.

In its sample, this clone was seen once. This chain uses TRBV7-2 with TRBJ2-4; D may be TRBD2 (6 bases). CDR3 size: 15 residues. Trimming cost V 4 bases and J 9 bases, with 19 bases left between them. CDR1 is SGHTA, CDR2 FQGNSA, per germline. The CDR3 coding sequence is TGTGCCAGCAGCTCCGAAGGCCTCGGGGGTGGCATTCAGTACTTC. It codes for CASSSEGLGGGIQYF.

This clone has a single count. This rearrangement joins TRBV10-1 to TRBJ2-3; 9 bases align to TRBD1. Looked up from germline, CDR1 is WNHNN and CDR2 is SYGVQD (reference sequence). The V segment lost 4 bases and the J segment 2 bases; nucleotides outside the gene matches: 4. The CDR3 loop spans 15 amino acids. The CDR3 sequence: CASSATGGVTDTQYF. CDR3 nucleotide sequence: TGCGCCAGCAGTGCGACAGGGGGGGTCACAGATACGCAGTATTTT.

The chain recombines TRBV5-5 with TRBJ1-4; D not resolved. CDR1 is SGHKS and CDR2 is YYEKEE in the germline V gene (reference sequence). V lost 4 bases and J lost 4, with 14 bases in between. The CDR3 covers 15 residues. The DNA of the CDR3 is TGTGCCAGCAGCAAACTTACCGGGTTTAATGAAAAACTGTTTTTT. It encodes CASSKLTGFNEKLFF. Full variable domain (missing parts from reference TRBV5-5 and TRBJ1-4): DAGVTQSPTHLIKTRGQQVTLRCSPISGHKSVSWYQQVLGQGPQFIFQYYEKEERGRGNFPDRFSARQFPNYSSELNVNALLLGDSALYLCASSKLTGFNEKLFFGSGTQLSVL.

This clone was counted many times. The chain employs TRBV2 and TRBJ2-2; perhaps TRBD2 as D (7 bases). This CDR3 is built from 18 residues. Germline assignment: CDR1 SNHLY and CDR2 FYNNEI. V gave up 7 bases and J gave up 0 bases, with 21 bases separating them. CDR3 bases: TGTGCCAGCAACACCGTACCTGGGGGGGCGTCGAACACCGGGGAGCTGTTTTTT. It encodes CASNTVPGGASNTGELFF. Variable domain in full (rest from reference TRBV2 and TRBJ2-2): EPEVTQTPSHQVTQMGQEVILRCVPISNHLYFYWYRQILGQKVEFLVSFYNNEISEKSEIFDDQFSVERPDGSNFTLKIRSTKLEDSAMYFCASNTVPGGASNTGELFFGEGSRLTVL.

The sample holds one count of this clone. This chain links TRBV30 with TRBJ2-5, with D tentatively TRBD2 (6 bases). The ends were cut back, 5 bases at V and 5 bases at J, with 12 bases in the middle. The germline gives CDR1 GTSNPN, CDR2 SVGIG (reference sequence). The CDR3 runs to 12 residues. In DNA, the CDR3 is TGTGCCTGGTCTCAAGGGAGGGAGACCCAGTACTTC. It encodes CAWSQGRETQYF.

The rearrangement uses TRBV29-1 and TRBJ1-2; a weak D match, TRBD1 (5 bases). CDR1 is SQVTM and CDR2 is ANQGSEA in the germline V gene. The CDR3 runs to 14 residues. The ends were cut back, 3 bases at V and 1 base at J, with 12 bases in the middle. The CDR3 reads CSVEQQDLNYGYTF. The DNA of the CDR3 is TGCAGCGTTGAGCAACAGGATCTTAACTATGGCTACACCTTC. Drawing the rest from reference TRBV29-1 and TRBJ1-2, the complete variable domain is SAVISQKPSRDICQRGTSLTIQCQVDSQVTMMFWYRQQPGQSLTLIATANQGSEATYESGFVIDKFPISRPNLTFSTLTVSNMSPEDSSIYLCSVEQQDLNYGYTFGSGTRLTVV.

The chain has TRBV6-6 and TRBJ2-7; 9 bases fit TRBD2. V dropped 0 bases and J dropped 1; count of bases not matched to a gene: 4. Germline CDR1 is MNHNY and CDR2 is SVGAGI (reference sequence). CDR3 length: 16 amino acids. For the CDR3, the DNA is TGTGCCAGCAGTTACTCGGGTAGCGGGGGTTCCTACGAGCAGTACTTC. This translates into CASSYSGSGGSYEQYF.